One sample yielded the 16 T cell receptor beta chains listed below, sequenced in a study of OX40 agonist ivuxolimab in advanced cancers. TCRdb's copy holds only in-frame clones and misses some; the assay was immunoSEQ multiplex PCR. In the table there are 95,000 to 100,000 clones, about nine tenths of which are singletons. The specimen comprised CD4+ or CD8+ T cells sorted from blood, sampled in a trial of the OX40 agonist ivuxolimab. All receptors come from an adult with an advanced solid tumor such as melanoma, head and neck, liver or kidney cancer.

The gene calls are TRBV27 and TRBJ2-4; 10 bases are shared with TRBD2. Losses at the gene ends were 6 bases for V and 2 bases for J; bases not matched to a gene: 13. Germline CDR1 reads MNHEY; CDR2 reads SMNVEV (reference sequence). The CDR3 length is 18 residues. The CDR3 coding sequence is TGTGCCAGCAGAGCCCTAGCGGGAGCGGGGGGAACCAAAAACATTCAGTACTTC. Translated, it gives CASRALAGAGGTKNIQYF.

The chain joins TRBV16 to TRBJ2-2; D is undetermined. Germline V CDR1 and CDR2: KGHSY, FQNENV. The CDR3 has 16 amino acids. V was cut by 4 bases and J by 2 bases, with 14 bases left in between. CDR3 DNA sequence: TGTGCCAGCAGCCGAGCCGACGGAGCCAACACCGGGGAGCTGTTTTTT. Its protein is CASSRADGANTGELFF.

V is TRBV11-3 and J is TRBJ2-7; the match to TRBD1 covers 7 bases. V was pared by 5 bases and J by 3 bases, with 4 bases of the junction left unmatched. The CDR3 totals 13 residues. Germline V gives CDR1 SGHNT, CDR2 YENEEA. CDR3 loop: CASSRQGGYEQYF. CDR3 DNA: TGTGCCAGCAGCCGACAGGGTGGCTACGAGCAGTACTTC.

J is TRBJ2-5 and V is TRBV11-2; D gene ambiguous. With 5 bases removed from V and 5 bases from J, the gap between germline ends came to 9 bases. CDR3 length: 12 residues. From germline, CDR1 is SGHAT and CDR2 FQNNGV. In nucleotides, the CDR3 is TGTGCCAGCAGCATGAAGCCGGAGACCCAGTACTTC. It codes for CASSMKPETQYF.

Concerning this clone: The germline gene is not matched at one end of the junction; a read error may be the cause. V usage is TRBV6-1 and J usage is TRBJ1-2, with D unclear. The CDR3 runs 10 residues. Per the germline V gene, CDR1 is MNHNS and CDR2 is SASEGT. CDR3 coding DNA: TGTGCCAGCGGTGACTATGGCTACACCTTC. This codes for CASGDYGYTF.

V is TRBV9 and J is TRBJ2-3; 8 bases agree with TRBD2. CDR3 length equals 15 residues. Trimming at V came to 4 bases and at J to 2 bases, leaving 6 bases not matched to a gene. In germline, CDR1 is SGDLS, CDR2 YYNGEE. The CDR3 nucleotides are TGTGCCAGCAGCACTACTAGCGGATCCACAGATACGCAGTATTTT. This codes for CASSTTSGSTDTQYF.

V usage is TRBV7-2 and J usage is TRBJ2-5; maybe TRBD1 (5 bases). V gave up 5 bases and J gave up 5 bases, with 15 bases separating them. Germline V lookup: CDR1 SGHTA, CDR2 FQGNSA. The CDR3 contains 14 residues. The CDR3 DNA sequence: TGTGCCAGCAGCCGAACGCAGGGTATTGAGACCCAGTACTTC. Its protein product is CASSRTQGIETQYF.

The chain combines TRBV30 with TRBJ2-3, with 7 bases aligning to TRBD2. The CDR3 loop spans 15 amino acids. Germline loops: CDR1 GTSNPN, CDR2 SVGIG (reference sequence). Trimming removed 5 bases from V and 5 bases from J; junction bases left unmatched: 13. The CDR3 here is CAWLPLGLVGDTQYF. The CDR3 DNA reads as TGTGCCTGGCTCCCCTTAGGACTAGTGGGAGATACGCAGTATTTT.

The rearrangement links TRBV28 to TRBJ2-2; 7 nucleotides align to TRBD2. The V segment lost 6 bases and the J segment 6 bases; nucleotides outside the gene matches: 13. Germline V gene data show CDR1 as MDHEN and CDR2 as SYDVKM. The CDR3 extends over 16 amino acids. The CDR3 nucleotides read TGTGCCAGCAGGATCGCCACCCGGGGGGTGGCCGGGGAGCTGTTTTTT. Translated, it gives CASRIATRGVAGELFF.

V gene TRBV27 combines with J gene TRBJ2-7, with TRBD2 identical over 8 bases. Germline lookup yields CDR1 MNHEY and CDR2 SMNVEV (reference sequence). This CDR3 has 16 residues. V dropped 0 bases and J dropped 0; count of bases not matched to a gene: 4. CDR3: CASSLSSLAGSYEQYF. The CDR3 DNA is TGTGCCAGCAGTTTATCGAGCCTAGCGGGCTCCTACGAGCAGTACTTC.

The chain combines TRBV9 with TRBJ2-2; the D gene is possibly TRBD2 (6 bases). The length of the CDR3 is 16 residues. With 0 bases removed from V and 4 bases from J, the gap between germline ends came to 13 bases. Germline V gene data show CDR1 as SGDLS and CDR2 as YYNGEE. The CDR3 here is CASSVATGGITGELFF. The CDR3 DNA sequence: TGTGCCAGCAGCGTAGCTACTGGAGGGATCACCGGGGAGCTGTTTTTT.

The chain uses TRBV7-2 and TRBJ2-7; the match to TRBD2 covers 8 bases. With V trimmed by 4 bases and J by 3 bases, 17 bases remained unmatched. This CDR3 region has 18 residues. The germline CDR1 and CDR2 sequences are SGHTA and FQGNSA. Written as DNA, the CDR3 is TGTGCCAGCAGCTCGCCCCCCCGCCCGGGAGGGGATCTCTACGAGCAGTACTTC. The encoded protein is CASSSPPRPGGDLYEQYF.

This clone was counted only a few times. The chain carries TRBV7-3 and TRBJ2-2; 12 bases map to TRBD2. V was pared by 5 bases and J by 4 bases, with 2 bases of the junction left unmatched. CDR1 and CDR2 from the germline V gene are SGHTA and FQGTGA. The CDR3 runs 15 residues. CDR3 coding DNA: TGTGCCAGCAGCCGACTAGCGGGAGTCACCGGGGAGCTGTTTTTT. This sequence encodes CASSRLAGVTGELFF.

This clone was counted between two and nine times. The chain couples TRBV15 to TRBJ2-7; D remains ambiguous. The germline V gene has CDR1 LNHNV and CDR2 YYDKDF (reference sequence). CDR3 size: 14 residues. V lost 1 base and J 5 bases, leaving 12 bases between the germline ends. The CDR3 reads CATSRGGVRNEQYF. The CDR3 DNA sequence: TGTGCCACCAGCAGAGGCGGCGTTCGGAACGAGCAGTACTTC. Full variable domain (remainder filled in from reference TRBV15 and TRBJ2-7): DAMVIQNPRYQVTQFGKPVTLSCSQTLNHNVMYWYQQKSSQAPKLLFHYYDKDFNNEADTPDNFQSRRPNTSFCFLDIRSPGLGDTAMYLCATSRGGVRNEQYFGPGTRLTVT.

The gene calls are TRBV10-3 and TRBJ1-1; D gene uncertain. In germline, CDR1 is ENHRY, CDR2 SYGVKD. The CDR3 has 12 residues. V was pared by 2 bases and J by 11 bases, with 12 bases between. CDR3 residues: CAISEALIEAFF. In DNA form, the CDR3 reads TGTGCCATCAGTGAGGCTCTGATCGAGGCTTTCTTT.

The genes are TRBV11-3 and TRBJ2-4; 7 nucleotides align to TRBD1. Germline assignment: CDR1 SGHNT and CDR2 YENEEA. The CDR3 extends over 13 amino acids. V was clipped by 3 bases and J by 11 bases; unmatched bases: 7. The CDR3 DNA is TGTGCCAGCAGCTTCCGGGGTGGGACAGTTCAGTACTTC. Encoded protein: CASSFRGGTVQYF.